The clone carrying this T cell receptor beta chain occurred once. Its matching antigen is unknown. The entry originates in a study of CD8+ T cells in alopecia areata. Looking at the study overall: Dosing with tofacitinib proceeded for 6 to 18 months, followed by 6 months off drug. Whole-study findings and limits: Resident alphabeta T-cell populations of normal skin are likewise subject to sequencing in scalp samples. Clonality exceeded that of normal scalp in lesional scalp, most notably in alopecia totalis/universalis.

The CDR3 covers 13 residues. V lost 3 bases and J lost 2; bases outside the gene matches: 3. Germline V lookup: CDR1 GTSNPN, CDR2 SVGIG (reference sequence). The authors sorted CD4+ and CD8+ T cells from PBMCs. Following RNA extraction, reverse transcription yielded cDNA that acted as the sequencing template. Sequencing used immunoSEQ multiplex PCR; TCRdb keeps in-frame clones, though not all of them. Of approximately 100,000 clones in the sample, under 45% are singletons; the top ten hold 0.79%. Sequencing was performed on CD4+ T cells sorted from blood. The V call is TRBV30, the J call TRBJ2-7; the match to TRBD2 covers 8 bases. This receptor was taken from a human donor with alopecia areata. The CDR3 region has the DNA TGTGCCTGGAGCGGGGGGGCGGCCTACGAGCAGTACTTC. This codes for CAWSGGAAYEQYF.